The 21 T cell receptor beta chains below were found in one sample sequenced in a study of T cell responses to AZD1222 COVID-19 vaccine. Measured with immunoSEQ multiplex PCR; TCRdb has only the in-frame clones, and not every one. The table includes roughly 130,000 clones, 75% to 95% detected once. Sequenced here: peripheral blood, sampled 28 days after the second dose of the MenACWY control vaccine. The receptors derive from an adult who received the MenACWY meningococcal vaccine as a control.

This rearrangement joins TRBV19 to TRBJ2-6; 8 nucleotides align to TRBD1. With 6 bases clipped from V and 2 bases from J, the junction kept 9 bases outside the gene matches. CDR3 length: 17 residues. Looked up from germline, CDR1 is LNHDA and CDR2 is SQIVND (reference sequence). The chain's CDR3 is CASSRTGQPTGANVLTF. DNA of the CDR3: TGTGCCAGTAGCCGGACAGGGCAACCAACTGGGGCCAACGTCCTGACTTTC.

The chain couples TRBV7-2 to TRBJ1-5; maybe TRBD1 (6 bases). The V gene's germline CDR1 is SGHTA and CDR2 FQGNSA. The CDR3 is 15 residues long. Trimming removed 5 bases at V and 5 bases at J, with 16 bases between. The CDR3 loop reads CASSANTGRDQPQHF. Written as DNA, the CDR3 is TGTGCCAGCAGCGCAAACACAGGGAGAGATCAGCCCCAGCATTTT. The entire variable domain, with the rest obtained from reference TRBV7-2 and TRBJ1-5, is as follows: GAGVSQSPSNKVTEKGKDVELRCDPISGHTALYWYRQSLGQGLEFLIYFQGNSAPDKSGLPSDRFSAERTGGSVSTLTIQRTQQEDSAVYLCASSANTGRDQPQHFGDGTRLSIL.

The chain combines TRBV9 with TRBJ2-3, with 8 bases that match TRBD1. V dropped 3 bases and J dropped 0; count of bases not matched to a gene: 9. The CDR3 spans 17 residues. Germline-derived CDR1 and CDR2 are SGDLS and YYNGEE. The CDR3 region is CASSGGQGLSSTDTQYF. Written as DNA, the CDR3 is TGTGCCAGCAGCGGCGGACAGGGACTTTCTAGCACAGATACGCAGTATTTT. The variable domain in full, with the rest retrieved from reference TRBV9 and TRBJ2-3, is DSGVTQTPKHLITATGQRVTLRCSPRSGDLSVYWYQQSLDQGLQFLIQYYNGEERAKGNILERFSAQQFPDLHSELNLSSLELGDSALYFCASSGGQGLSSTDTQYFGPGTRLTVL.

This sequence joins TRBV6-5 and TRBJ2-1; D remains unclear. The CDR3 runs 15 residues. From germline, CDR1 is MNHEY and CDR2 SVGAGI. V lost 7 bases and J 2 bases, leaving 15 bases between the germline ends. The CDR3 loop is CASTGGQSAYNEQFF. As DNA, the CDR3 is TGTGCCAGCACCGGCGGCCAGAGCGCCTACAATGAGCAGTTCTTC.

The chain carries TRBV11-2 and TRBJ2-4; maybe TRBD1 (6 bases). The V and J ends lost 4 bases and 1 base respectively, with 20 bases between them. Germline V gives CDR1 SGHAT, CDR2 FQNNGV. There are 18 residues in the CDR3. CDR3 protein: CASSSNAAAGEAKNIQYF. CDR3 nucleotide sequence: TGTGCCAGCAGCTCAAACGCCGCGGCAGGGGAGGCCAAAAACATTCAGTACTTC.

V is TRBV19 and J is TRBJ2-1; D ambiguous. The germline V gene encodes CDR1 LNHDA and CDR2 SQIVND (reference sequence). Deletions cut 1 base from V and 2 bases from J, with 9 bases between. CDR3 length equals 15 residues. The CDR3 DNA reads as TGTGCCAGTAGTATAGTGAGCCGCACCTACAATGAGCAGTTCTTC. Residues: CASSIVSRTYNEQFF.

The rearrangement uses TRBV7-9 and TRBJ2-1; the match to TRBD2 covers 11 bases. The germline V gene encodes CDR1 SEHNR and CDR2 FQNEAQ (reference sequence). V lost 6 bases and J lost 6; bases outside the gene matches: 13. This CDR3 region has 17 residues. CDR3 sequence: CASSPTLPGTSGNEQFF. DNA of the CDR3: TGTGCCAGCAGTCCTACCCTCCCCGGGACTAGCGGCAATGAGCAGTTCTTC.

CDR3 protein: CASSPDRGISPLHF. Here the CDR3 DNA reads TGTGCCAGTAGTCCGGACAGGGGAATTTCACCCCTCCACTTT. V and J are TRBV19 and TRBJ1-6, with 9 positions matching TRBD1. V lost 5 bases to trimming and J lost 9 bases; unmatched junction nucleotides: 5. The germline V gene encodes CDR1 LNHDA and CDR2 SQIVND (reference sequence). The CDR3 runs to 14 residues.

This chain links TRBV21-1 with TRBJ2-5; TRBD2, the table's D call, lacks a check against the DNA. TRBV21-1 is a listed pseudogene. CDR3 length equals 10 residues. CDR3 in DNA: TGTGCCAGTCCCTCGGAGACCCAGTACTTC. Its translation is CASPSETQYF.

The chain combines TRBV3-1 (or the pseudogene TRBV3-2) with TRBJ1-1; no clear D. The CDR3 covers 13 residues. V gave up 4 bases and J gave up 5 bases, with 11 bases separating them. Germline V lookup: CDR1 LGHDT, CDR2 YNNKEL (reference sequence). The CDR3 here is CASSPLGGTEAFF. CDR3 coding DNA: TGTGCCAGCAGCCCCCTCGGAGGTACTGAAGCTTTCTTT.

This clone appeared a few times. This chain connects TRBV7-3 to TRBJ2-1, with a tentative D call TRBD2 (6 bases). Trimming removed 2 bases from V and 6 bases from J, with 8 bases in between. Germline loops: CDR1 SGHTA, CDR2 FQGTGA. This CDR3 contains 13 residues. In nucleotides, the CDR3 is TGTGCCAGCAGCTTAGGGGGACTCAATGAGCAGTTCTTC. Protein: CASSLGGLNEQFF. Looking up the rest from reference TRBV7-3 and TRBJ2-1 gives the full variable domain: GAGVSQTPSNKVTEKGKYVELRCDPISGHTALYWYRQSLGQGPEFLIYFQGTGAADDSGLPNDRFFAVRPEGSVSTLKIQRTERGDSAVYLCASSLGGLNEQFFGPGTRLTVL.

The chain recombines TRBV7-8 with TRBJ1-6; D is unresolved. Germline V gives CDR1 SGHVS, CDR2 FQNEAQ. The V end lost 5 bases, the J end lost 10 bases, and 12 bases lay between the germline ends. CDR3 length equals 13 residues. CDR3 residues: CASSQTVASPLHF. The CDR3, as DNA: TGTGCCAGCAGCCAAACGGTGGCCTCACCCCTCCACTTT.

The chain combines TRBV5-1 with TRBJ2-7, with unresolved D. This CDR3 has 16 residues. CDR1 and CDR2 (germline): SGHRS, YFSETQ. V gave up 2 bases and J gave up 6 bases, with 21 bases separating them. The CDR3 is CASSFWVGGRMLEQYF. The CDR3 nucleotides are TGCGCCAGCAGCTTTTGGGTGGGTGGGCGGATGCTCGAGCAGTACTTC.

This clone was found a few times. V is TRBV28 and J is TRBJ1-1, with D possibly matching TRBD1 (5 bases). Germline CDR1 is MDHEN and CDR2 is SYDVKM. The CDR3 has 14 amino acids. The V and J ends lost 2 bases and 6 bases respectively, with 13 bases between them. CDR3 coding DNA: TGTGCCAGCAGTTTAAAGCCTGGGACGCCTGAAGCTTTCTTT. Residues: CASSLKPGTPEAFF.

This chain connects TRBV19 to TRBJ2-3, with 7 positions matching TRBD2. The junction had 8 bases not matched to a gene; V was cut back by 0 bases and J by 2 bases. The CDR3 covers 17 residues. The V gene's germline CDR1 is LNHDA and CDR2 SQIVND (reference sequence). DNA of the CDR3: TGTGCCAGTAGTATAGACCTGACTAGCTCCAACACAGATACGCAGTATTTT. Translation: CASSIDLTSSNTDTQYF.

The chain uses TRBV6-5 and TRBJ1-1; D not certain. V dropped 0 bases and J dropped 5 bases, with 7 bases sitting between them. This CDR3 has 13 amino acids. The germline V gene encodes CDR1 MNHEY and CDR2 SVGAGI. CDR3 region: CASSYSGSTEAFF. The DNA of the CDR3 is TGTGCCAGCAGTTACTCGGGGAGTACTGAAGCTTTCTTT.

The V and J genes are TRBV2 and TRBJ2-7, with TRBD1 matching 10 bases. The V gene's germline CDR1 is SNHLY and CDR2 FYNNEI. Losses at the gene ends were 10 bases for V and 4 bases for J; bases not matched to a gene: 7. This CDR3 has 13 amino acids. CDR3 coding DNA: TGTGCCAACCGACAGGGGGCGGGATACGAGCAGTACTTC. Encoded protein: CANRQGAGYEQYF.

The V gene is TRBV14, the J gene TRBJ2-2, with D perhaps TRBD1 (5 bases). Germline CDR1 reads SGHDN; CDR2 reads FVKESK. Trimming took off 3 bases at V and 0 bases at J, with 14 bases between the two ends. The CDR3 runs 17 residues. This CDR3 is CASSHRRQSTNTGELFF. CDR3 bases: TGTGCCAGCAGCCACCGACGACAGTCCACGAACACCGGGGAGCTGTTTTTT.

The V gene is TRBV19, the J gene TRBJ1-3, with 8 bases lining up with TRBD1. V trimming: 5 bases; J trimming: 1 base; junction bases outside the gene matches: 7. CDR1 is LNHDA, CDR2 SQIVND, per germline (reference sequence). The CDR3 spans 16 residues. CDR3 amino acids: CASSPTTGVSGNTIYF. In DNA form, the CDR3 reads TGTGCCAGTAGTCCAACGACAGGGGTGTCTGGAAACACCATATATTTT.

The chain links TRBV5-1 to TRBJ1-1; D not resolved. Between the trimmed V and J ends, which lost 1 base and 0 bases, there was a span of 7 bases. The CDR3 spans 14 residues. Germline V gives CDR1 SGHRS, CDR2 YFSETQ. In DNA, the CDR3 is TGCGCCAGCAGCTTGTCTCCAATGAACACTGAAGCTTTCTTT. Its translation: CASSLSPMNTEAFF.

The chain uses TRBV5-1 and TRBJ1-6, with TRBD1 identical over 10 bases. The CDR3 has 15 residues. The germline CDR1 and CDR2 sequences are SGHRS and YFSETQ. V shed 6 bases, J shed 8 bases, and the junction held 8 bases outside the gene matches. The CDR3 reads CASKMTGTGDSPLHF. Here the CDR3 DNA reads TGCGCCAGCAAAATGACCGGGACAGGGGATTCACCCCTCCACTTT.